The 28 T cell receptor beta chains presented below share a single source sample, sequenced in a study of shared clonotypes between healthy human individuals. Clones were sequenced by immunoSEQ multiplex PCR, and TCRdb holds only the in-frame ones, with some missing. The repertoire includes 2 million to 2.5 million clones, 85% to 95% of them detected once, and under 0.45% sits in the top ten. The sample consisted of naive CD4+ T cells from PBMCs. Subset indicated: CD45RA+ positively selected. Receptor source: a man aged 18 to 35 in good health. Some clones in this sample may be carry-over from other donors' samples.

This chain connects TRBV6-5 to TRBJ2-7, with no clear D. Trimming removed 7 bases at V and 0 bases at J, with 10 bases between. Germline V gene sequence: CDR1 MNHEY, CDR2 SVGAGI. This CDR3 contains 13 residues. The CDR3 reads CASTLSPSYEQYF. DNA of the CDR3: TGTGCCAGCACCCTCTCCCCCTCCTACGAGCAGTACTTC.

The chain employs TRBV7-2 and TRBJ2-2; 7 bases map to TRBD2. The CDR3 spans 15 residues. CDR1 SGHTA and CDR2 FQGNSA come from the germline V gene. The junction had 7 bases not matched to a gene; V was cut back by 5 bases and J by 4 bases. Written as DNA, the CDR3 is TGTGCCAGCAGCCGGGACCGCGGGGGCACCGGGGAGCTGTTTTTT. This sequence encodes CASSRDRGGTGELFF.

V is TRBV30 and J is TRBJ2-5; 8 nucleotides line up with TRBD2. Germline V gene sequence: CDR1 GTSNPN, CDR2 SVGIG (reference sequence). V shed 5 bases and J 2 bases; nucleotides not matched to a gene: 4. The CDR3 contains 13 residues. In DNA form, the CDR3 reads TGTGCCTGGGGGGGCGGGAGGCAAGAGACCCAGTACTTC. Its translation is CAWGGGRQETQYF.

The chain joins TRBV28 to TRBJ1-4; unclear D gene. Per the germline V gene, CDR1 is MDHEN and CDR2 is SYDVKM. The CDR3 sequence is 16 residues long. V was shortened by 6 bases and J by 0 bases, with 14 bases between the two germline ends. The CDR3 sequence: CASSLIGNPTNEKLFF. The CDR3 nucleotides are TGTGCCAGCAGCCTCATCGGTAACCCAACTAATGAAAAACTGTTTTTT.

The chain is built from TRBV28 and TRBJ2-6; TRBD2 might be the D (5 bases). V shed 7 bases and J shed 1 base, with 20 bases lying between them. The CDR3 is 18 amino acids. The V gene's germline CDR1 is MDHEN and CDR2 SYDVKM. The CDR3 region has the DNA TGTGCCAGCACCGGCTTTCGCCCGGGGAAATCTGGGGCCAACGTCCTGACTTTC. Translation: CASTGFRPGKSGANVLTF.

The rearrangement links TRBV20-1 to TRBJ2-7, with D unclear. V lost 3 bases and J 3 bases, leaving 6 bases between the germline ends. This CDR3 has 11 residues. CDR1 and CDR2 (germline): DFQATT, SNEGSKA (reference sequence). The CDR3 region has the DNA TGCAGTGCTAGGGACGGCTACGAGCAGTACTTC. Protein: CSARDGYEQYF.

This rearrangement joins TRBV5-1 to TRBJ2-1, with 9 bases lining up with TRBD2. The germline V gene encodes CDR1 SGHRS and CDR2 YFSETQ. This CDR3 contains 12 residues. Trimming cost V 7 bases and J 5 bases; bases outside gene matches: 1. In DNA form, the CDR3 reads TGCGCCAGCGGGACTAGCAACAATGAGCAGTTCTTC. It encodes CASGTSNNEQFF.

This clone was seen only once. The chain links TRBV7-9 to TRBJ2-1; TRBD2 matches at 8 bases. The CDR3 spans 13 residues. Unmatched junction bases numbered 4, after V lost 3 bases and J lost 9 bases. Germline V gives CDR1 SEHNR, CDR2 FQNEAQ (reference sequence). CDR3 in DNA: TGTGCCAGCAGCTTCTCGGGGGGGAGTGAGCAGTTCTTC. As protein: CASSFSGGSEQFF.

This chain links TRBV30 with TRBJ1-3, with unresolved D. The CDR3 extends over 11 amino acids. The V gene's germline CDR1 is GTSNPN and CDR2 SVGIG (reference sequence). V was pared by 7 bases and J by 4 bases, with 8 bases between. CDR3 DNA sequence: TGTGCCTATACGACGGGAAACACCATATATTTT. Translated, it gives CAYTTGNTIYF.

The chain is built from TRBV5-1 and TRBJ1-2; no clear D gene. Trimming left V 2 bases short and J 4 bases short, with 12 bases between. The CDR3 has 14 amino acids. Germline lookup yields CDR1 SGHRS and CDR2 YFSETQ. CDR3 DNA: TGCGCCAGCAGCTTAGGTCCGGACCTCTATGGCTACACCTTC. It yields the protein CASSLGPDLYGYTF.

CDR3 nucleotide sequence: TGTGCCAGCAGTGAAGGTTGGGAACAGCCCCAGCATTTT. Amino acid sequence: CASSEGWEQPQHF. The chain links TRBV6-1 to TRBJ1-5; D ambiguous. The CDR3 runs to 13 residues. The V end was cut by 1 base, the J end by 7 bases, with 8 bases between. Germline lookup yields CDR1 MNHNS and CDR2 SASEGT.

The chain has TRBV7-2 and TRBJ1-2, with TRBD1 matching 10 bases. Germline V gene sequence: CDR1 SGHTA, CDR2 FQGNSA. V shed 8 bases, J shed 2 bases, and the junction held 11 bases outside the gene matches. The CDR3 runs to 16 residues. CDR3 DNA: TGTGCCAGCTCCATAACCGGGACAGGGGCGAACTATGGCTACACCTTC. Amino acids: CASSITGTGANYGYTF. Using reference TRBV7-2 and TRBJ1-2 for the parts outside the CDR3, the full variable domain is GAGVSQSPSNKVTEKGKDVELRCDPISGHTALYWYRQSLGQGLEFLIYFQGNSAPDKSGLPSDRFSAERTGGSVSTLTIQRTQQEDSAVYLCASSITGTGANYGYTFGSGTRLTVV.

The chain employs TRBV10-1 and TRBJ2-1, with 11 bases fitting TRBD2. This CDR3 region has 15 residues. Trimming cost V 2 bases and J 4 bases; bases outside gene matches: 1. Germline lookup yields CDR1 WNHNN and CDR2 SYGVQD (reference sequence). CDR3 DNA: TGCGCCAGCAGTGAGGGGACTAGCGGATACAATGAGCAGTTCTTC. It translates to CASSEGTSGYNEQFF.

The V call is TRBV18, the J call TRBJ2-7, with D tentatively TRBD1 (6 bases). The CDR3 length is 15 residues. Germline V gene data show CDR1 as KGHSH and CDR2 as LQKENI. V gave up 6 bases and J gave up 0 bases, with 15 bases separating them. The CDR3 protein is CASSDRDKSSYEQYF. CDR3 nucleotide sequence: TGTGCCAGCTCGGACCGGGACAAGAGCTCCTACGAGCAGTACTTC.

This chain connects TRBV2 to TRBJ1-2; TRBD1 aligns across 11 bases. With 7 bases clipped from V and 7 bases from J, the junction kept 8 bases outside the gene matches. There are 14 residues in the CDR3. The germline V gene encodes CDR1 SNHLY and CDR2 FYNNEI. Here the CDR3 DNA reads TGTGCCAGCAAGCGCGGACAGGGGGCGTTTGGCTACACCTTC. Amino acids: CASKRGQGAFGYTF.

The rearrangement joins TRBV5-4 to TRBJ2-5, with 7 nucleotides matching TRBD1. V lost 4 bases, J lost 5 bases, and 8 bases stayed unmatched. The germline V gene encodes CDR1 SGHNT and CDR2 YYREEE (reference sequence). The CDR3 covers 14 residues. CDR3 sequence: CASSHSDRRETQYF. The CDR3 DNA follows: TGTGCCAGCAGCCACTCGGACAGGAGGGAGACCCAGTACTTC. Supplemented by reference TRBV5-4 and TRBJ2-5, the full variable domain reads ETGVTQSPTHLIKTRGQQVTLRCSSQSGHNTVSWYQQALGQGPQFIFQYYREEENGRGNFPPRFSGLQFPNYSSELNVNALELDDSALYLCASSHSDRRETQYFGPGTRLLVL.

The chain is built from TRBV6-6 and TRBJ2-3; 8 nucleotides line up with TRBD1. Germline V gene data show CDR1 as MNHNY and CDR2 as SVGAGI (reference sequence). Trimming removed 2 bases from V and 0 bases from J; junction bases left unmatched: 1. The CDR3 extends over 15 amino acids. CDR3 protein: CASSYQGASTDTQYF. The DNA for the CDR3 is TGTGCCAGCAGTTACCAGGGGGCCAGCACAGATACGCAGTATTTT.

The rearrangement links TRBV30 to TRBJ1-2; unclear D gene. The CDR3 totals 13 residues. Germline assignment: CDR1 GTSNPN and CDR2 SVGIG (reference sequence). Trimming shortened V by 0 bases and J by 8 bases, and 13 bases separated the two germline ends. CDR3 amino acids: CAWSVESKRGYTF. Here the CDR3 DNA reads TGTGCCTGGAGTGTTGAGTCAAAGAGGGGCTACACCTTC.

The chain links TRBV30 to TRBJ1-4; 7 bases align to TRBD1. With V trimmed by 2 bases and J by 0 bases, 3 bases remained unmatched. Germline loops: CDR1 GTSNPN, CDR2 SVGIG (reference sequence). This CDR3 spans 15 amino acids. The chain's CDR3 is CAWSPTGATNEKLFF. CDR3 nucleotides: TGTGCCTGGAGTCCTACAGGGGCAACTAATGAAAAACTGTTTTTT. The full variable domain, rest sourced from reference TRBV30 and TRBJ1-4, is SQTIHQWPATLVQPVGSPLSLECTVEGTSNPNLYWYRQAAGRGLQLLFYSVGIGQISSEVPQNLSASRPQDRQFILSSKKLLLSDSGFYLCAWSPTGATNEKLFFGSGTQLSVL.

Only one count was recorded for this clone. This rearrangement joins TRBV19 to TRBJ2-7; the match to TRBD1 covers 8 bases. The junction had 9 bases not matched to a gene; V was cut back by 6 bases and J by 5 bases. This CDR3 region has 14 residues. CDR1 and CDR2 (germline): LNHDA, SQIVND (reference sequence). DNA of the CDR3: TGTGCCAGTAGCCGCCGGGACAGGCAAAACGAGCAGTACTTC. Protein: CASSRRDRQNEQYF.

The chain couples TRBV28 to TRBJ1-5, with a weak D call TRBD1 (6 bases). The ends were cut back, 5 bases at V and 0 bases at J, with 14 bases in the middle. This CDR3 comprises 16 residues. From germline, CDR1 is MDHEN and CDR2 SYDVKM. The CDR3 DNA reads as TGTGCCAGCAGTATGCCAGGGGAGACTAGCAATCAGCCCCAGCATTTT. This codes for CASSMPGETSNQPQHF.

In DNA, the CDR3 is TGTGCCAGCAGTGAAGTGGCTGGGGCCGGGTGGGCATTTACGCAGTATTTT. Amino acids: CASSEVAGAGWAFTQYF. J is TRBJ2-3 and V is TRBV2; D is possibly TRBD1 (5 bases). V was clipped by 1 base and J by 8 bases, with 22 bases between them. The CDR3 covers 17 residues. Germline V gene sequence: CDR1 SNHLY, CDR2 FYNNEI.

CDR3: CASSAGLATPYNEQFF. CDR3 DNA: TGTGCCAGCAGTGCGGGACTAGCGACGCCCTACAATGAGCAGTTCTTC. This chain joins TRBV27 and TRBJ2-1, with TRBD2 identical over 10 bases. The CDR3 extends over 16 amino acids. The trim removed 5 bases at V and 2 bases at J, leaving 6 bases unmatched. Germline CDR1 reads MNHEY; CDR2 reads SMNVEV (reference sequence).

The gene calls are TRBV6-5 and TRBJ1-2, with 9 bases fitting TRBD1. CDR3 length: 14 amino acids. The junction had 9 bases not matched to a gene; V was cut back by 8 bases and J by 5 bases. In germline, CDR1 is MNHEY, CDR2 SVGAGI. CDR3 residues: CASRRDRVEYGYTF. As DNA, the CDR3 is TGTGCCAGCCGCCGGGACAGGGTTGAGTATGGCTACACCTTC.

This chain links TRBV9 with TRBJ2-2, with TRBD2 identical over 10 bases. The CDR3 sequence is 15 residues long. Germline CDR1 SGDLS, CDR2 YYNGEE. With 0 bases clipped from V and 5 bases from J, the junction kept 1 base outside the gene matches. The CDR3 DNA reads TGTGCCAGCAGCGTAGCACTAGCGGGGACCGGGGAGCTGTTTTTT. The encoded protein is CASSVALAGTGELFF.

Comments on this clone: The sample carries other DNA sequences with the same CDR3. This chain uses TRBV18 with TRBJ2-1; D is tentatively TRBD1 or TRBD2 (5 bases each). This CDR3 spans 15 amino acids. The germline V gene encodes CDR1 KGHSH and CDR2 LQKENI. V was cut by 4 bases and J by 4 bases, with 14 bases left in between. CDR3 in amino acids: CASSLRDPSYNEQFF. The CDR3 nucleotides are TGTGCCAGCTCACTCAGGGACCCCTCATACAATGAGCAGTTCTTC.

CDR3 loop: CASSLLTDVLNTEAFF. DNA for the CDR3: TGTGCCAGCTCACTTCTTACGGACGTATTGAACACTGAAGCTTTCTTT. The rearrangement uses TRBV18 and TRBJ1-1; D uncertain. The CDR3 is 16 amino acids. The germline gives CDR1 KGHSH, CDR2 LQKENI. V dropped 4 bases and J dropped 0 bases, with 15 bases sitting between them. Full variable domain (remainder filled in from reference TRBV18 and TRBJ1-1): NAGVMQNPRHLVRRRGQEARLRCSPMKGHSHVYWYRQLPEEGLKFMVYLQKENIIDESGMPKERFSAEFPKEGPSILRIQQVVRGDSAAYFCASSLLTDVLNTEAFFGQGTRLTVV.

For the CDR3, the DNA is TGTGCCAGCCGAAAAGGGGGGGCGCCAATCACTGAAGCTTTCTTT. As protein: CASRKGGAPITEAFF. J is TRBJ1-1 and V is TRBV28, with a tentative D call TRBD1 (6 bases). Germline CDR1 is MDHEN and CDR2 is SYDVKM. V was pared by 8 bases and J by 4 bases, with 20 bases between. CDR3 length: 15 residues.